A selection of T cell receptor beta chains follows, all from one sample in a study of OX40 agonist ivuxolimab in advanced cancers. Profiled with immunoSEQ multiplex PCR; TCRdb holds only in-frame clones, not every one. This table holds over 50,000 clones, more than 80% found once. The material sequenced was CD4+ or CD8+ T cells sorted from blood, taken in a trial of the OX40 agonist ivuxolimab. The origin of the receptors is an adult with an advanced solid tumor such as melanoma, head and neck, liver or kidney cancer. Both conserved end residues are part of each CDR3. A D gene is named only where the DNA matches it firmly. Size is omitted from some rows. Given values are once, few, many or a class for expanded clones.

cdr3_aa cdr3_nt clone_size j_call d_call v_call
CASSLDYSNTGELFF TGTGCCAGCAGTCTGGACTACTCCAACACCGGGGAGCTGTTTTTT few TRBJ2-2 NA TRBV5-4
CASSEQGRRNEKLFF TGTGCCAGCAGTGAACAGGGCCGAAGAAATGAAAAACTGTTTTTT NA TRBJ1-4 NA TRBV25-1
CASSSQGGGNEQFF TGTGCCAGCAGCTCCCAGGGAGGGGGGAACGAGCAGTTCTTC NA TRBJ2-1 NA TRBV11-2
CASSSRFLGTGEGEQFF TGTGCCAGCAGCTCCCGATTTCTTGGGACGGGTGAGGGTGAGCAGTTCTTC NA TRBJ2-1 NA TRBV5-4
CASSSRLAGAASGANVLTF TGTGCCAGCAGCTCTCGACTAGCGGGGGCCGCCTCTGGGGCCAACGTCCTGACTTTC once TRBJ2-6 TRBD2 TRBV4-2
CASSGQGRGAGYHEQYF TGTGCCAGCAGCGGCCAGGGGAGGGGAGCGGGCTACCACGAGCAGTACTTC NA TRBJ2-7 NA TRBV11-2
CASSLSGGAGANVLTF TGTGCCAGCAGCTTATCCGGGGGGGCTGGGGCCAACGTCCTGACTTTC NA TRBJ2-6 TRBD2 TRBV11-2
CASSLRGLGTGELFF TGTGCCAGCAGCTTACGGGGATTAGGCACCGGGGAGCTGTTTTTT NA TRBJ2-2 NA TRBV7-2
CASSLITNTGELFF TGCGCCAGCAGCTTGATCACGAACACCGGGGAGCTGTTTTTT NA TRBJ2-2 NA TRBV5-1
CASSLEVAGGIGGQPQHF TGTGCCAGCAGCCTAGAGGTTGCAGGGGGCATAGGCGGTCAGCCCCAGCATTTT NA TRBJ1-5 TRBD1 TRBV7-9
CASSVGASGNQPQHF TGTGCCAGCAGTGTGGGGGCCTCGGGCAATCAGCCCCAGCATTTT NA TRBJ1-5 NA TRBV6-1
CASSLSRGEDEQYF TGTGCCAGCAGCTTAAGCAGGGGTGAGGACGAGCAGTACTTC once TRBJ2-7 NA TRBV7-9
CASSARQGLNTEAFF TGTGCCAGCAGTGCCCGACAGGGCTTGAACACTGAAGCTTTCTTT NA TRBJ1-1 TRBD1 TRBV27
CASSPLAGGPGEQFF TGTGCTAGCAGCCCACTAGCGGGGGGGCCGGGTGAGCAGTTCTTC NA TRBJ2-1 TRBD2 TRBV7-7
CASSYSGPPVTYEQYF TGTGCCAGCAGTTACTCGGGCCCTCCGGTCACCTACGAGCAGTACTTC NA TRBJ2-7 NA TRBV6-5
CASSPSGTQGNTIYF TGTGCCAGCTCACCCTCCGGGACACAAGGAAACACCATATATTTT NA TRBJ1-3 NA TRBV18
CATSRRSPPNYGYTF TGTGCCACCAGCAGACGCTCTCCCCCTAACTATGGCTACACCTTC NA TRBJ1-2 NA TRBV15
CASSHGGGNQPQHF TGTGCCAGCAGCCACGGCGGGGGCAATCAGCCCCAGCATTTT NA TRBJ1-5 NA TRBV11-2
CASSLSGTGGRSNQPQHF TGTGCCAGCAGCCTCTCCGGGACAGGGGGCAGAAGCAATCAGCCCCAGCATTTT NA TRBJ1-5 TRBD1 TRBV7-2
CASSPPNGRGSNQPQHF TGTGCCAGCTCACCCCCCAACGGCAGGGGAAGCAATCAGCCCCAGCATTTT once TRBJ1-5 NA TRBV18
CASSFAWTGGTEAFF TGTGCCAGCAGCTTCGCCTGGACAGGGGGCACTGAAGCTTTCTTT NA TRBJ1-1 TRBD1 TRBV11-2
CASSLETSVNEQFF TGTGCCAGCAGCTTAGAGACTAGTGTAAATGAGCAGTTCTTC NA TRBJ2-1 NA TRBV7-9
CATSRGGMNTEAFF TGTGCCACCAGCAGAGGTGGAATGAACACTGAAGCTTTCTTT NA TRBJ1-1 NA TRBV15
CASSPGVGPPSGANVLTF TGTGCCAGCAGCCCCGGGGTGGGGCCTCCTTCTGGGGCCAACGTCCTGACTTTC NA TRBJ2-6 NA TRBV11-2
CASSFEGYGYTF TGTGCCAGCAGCTTCGAGGGTTATGGCTACACCTTC NA TRBJ1-2 NA TRBV7-6
CASSFLPTGNSNQPQHF TGTGCCAGCAGTTTCTTACCGACAGGGAATAGCAATCAGCCCCAGCATTTT NA TRBJ1-5 TRBD1 TRBV28
CASTHSSQDPAAYGYTF TGTGCCAGCACCCACTCGAGCCAAGACCCGGCCGCTTATGGCTACACCTTC NA TRBJ1-2 NA TRBV7-8
CASTPDRGDTGELFF TGTGCCAGTACTCCCGACAGGGGCGACACCGGGGAGCTGTTTTTT NA TRBJ2-2 TRBD1 TRBV19
CASSEAGTYEQYF TGTGCCAGCAGCGAAGCGGGTACCTACGAGCAGTACTTC once TRBJ2-7 NA TRBV7-3
CASSYSRQGFGYTF TGTGCCAGCAGTTACTCGCGACAGGGGTTTGGCTACACCTTC NA TRBJ1-2 TRBD1 TRBV6-6
CASSLGWDSYNEQFF TGTGCCAGCAGTTTGGGCTGGGACTCCTACAATGAGCAGTTCTTC NA TRBJ2-1 NA TRBV27
CASSLSLDRGQPQHF TGTGCCAGCAGTTTATCGTTGGATAGGGGTCAGCCCCAGCATTTT NA TRBJ1-5 NA TRBV27
CASALDFLYGYTF TGTGCCAGTGCACTTGACTTTCTTTATGGCTACACCTTC NA TRBJ1-2 NA TRBV7-8
CASSEQGNEKLFF TGCGCCAGCAGTGAACAGGGGAACGAAAAACTGTTTTTT NA TRBJ1-4 TRBD1 TRBV10-1
CASSLVVGSSYNEQFF TGCGCCAGCAGCTTGGTTGTGGGGAGCTCCTACAATGAGCAGTTCTTC NA TRBJ2-1 NA TRBV5-1
CASSFRSSSYNEQFF TGTGCCAGCAGCTTCCGATCTAGCTCCTACAATGAGCAGTTCTTC few TRBJ2-1 NA TRBV7-2
CASSFNSYGYTF TGTGCCAGCAGTTTTAACAGCTATGGCTACACCTTC NA TRBJ1-2 NA TRBV28
CASQSGLMNTEAFF TGCGCCAGCCAGTCGGGGTTAATGAACACTGAAGCTTTCTTT NA TRBJ1-1 NA TRBV5-1
CASSLRPAETGFNEQFF TGTGCCAGCAGCTTACGCCCGGCGGAGACAGGGTTCAATGAGCAGTTCTTC NA TRBJ2-1 TRBD1 TRBV7-2
CASSLTRSSYNEQFF TGCGCCAGCAGCTTGACCCGAAGCTCCTACAATGAGCAGTTCTTC few TRBJ2-1 NA TRBV5-1
CASSYSGVRVATEAFF TGTGCCAGCAGTTACTCCGGGGTGAGGGTGGCCACTGAAGCTTTCTTT NA TRBJ1-1 NA TRBV6-5
CASSLLAGVGNEQFF TGTGCCAGCAGCCTGCTAGCGGGAGTTGGTAATGAGCAGTTCTTC NA TRBJ2-1 TRBD2 TRBV7-3
CASSFDGNQPQHF TGTGCCAGCAGTTTCGACGGTAATCAGCCCCAGCATTTT NA TRBJ1-5 NA TRBV28
CASSLIPGNNQPQHF TGTGCCAGCAGTTTAATTCCAGGGAACAATCAGCCCCAGCATTTT few TRBJ1-5 NA TRBV27
CASSPLNRDRYNEQFF TGTGCCAGCAGCCCGTTGAACCGGGACCGATACAATGAGCAGTTCTTC NA TRBJ2-1 NA TRBV16
CASTLRAGNAGANVLTF TGTGCCAGCACCCTTAGGGCAGGGAACGCTGGGGCCAACGTCCTGACTTTC NA TRBJ2-6 NA TRBV28
CASIGVAGIYEQYF TGTGCCAGCATAGGGGTCGCGGGGATCTACGAGCAGTACTTC NA TRBJ2-7 NA TRBV9
CASSLSASSYNEQFF TGTGCCAGCAGCTTGTCGGCCAGCTCCTACAATGAGCAGTTCTTC once TRBJ2-1 NA TRBV5-6
CASSGGTGTTDTQYF TGTGCCAGCAGCGGAGGGACAGGGACCACAGATACGCAGTATTTT once TRBJ2-3 TRBD1 TRBV9
CSVTDRGYDTGELFF TGCAGCGTTACTGACAGGGGATACGACACCGGGGAGCTGTTTTTT NA TRBJ2-2 TRBD1 TRBV29-1
CASSLNRGIGTEAFF TGTGCCAGCAGTTTGAATCGGGGGATTGGAACTGAAGCTTTCTTT NA TRBJ1-1 NA TRBV28
CASSFLLNTEAFF TGTGCCAGCAGCTTTCTTTTGAACACTGAAGCTTTCTTT NA TRBJ1-1 NA TRBV7-9
CSVDPSTTGYTF TGCAGCGTCGACCCCAGCACTACTGGCTACACCTTC NA TRBJ1-2 NA TRBV29-1
CASTPVLGLASYNEQFF TGCGCCAGCACACCTGTATTGGGACTAGCCTCCTACAATGAGCAGTTCTTC NA TRBJ2-1 TRBD2 TRBV5-1
CASSLSQQGKQQYF TGTGCCAGCAGTTTATCCCAACAGGGAAAACAGCAGTACTTC NA TRBJ2-7 NA TRBV28
CASSSAGRATNEKLFF TGTGCCAGCAGCTCCGCCGGACGCGCAACTAATGAAAAACTGTTTTTT NA TRBJ1-4 NA TRBV7-9